These 25 T cell receptor beta chains were sequenced from one sample in a study of T cells after posttransplantation cyclophosphamide. Clones were sequenced by immunoSEQ multiplex PCR, and TCRdb holds only the in-frame ones, with some missing. The sample gives about 32,000 clones, about 90% of which show up once; 15% is in the top ten. Input material: PBMCs. The receptors here all came from a woman aged 40 to 50 with a blood cancer, CMV-positive, and with a related stem cell donor.

This chain connects TRBV6-1 to TRBJ1-5; 8 bases match TRBD1. Germline lookup yields CDR1 MNHNS and CDR2 SASEGT. V dropped 2 bases and J dropped 5; count of bases not matched to a gene: 8. The length of the CDR3 is 16 residues. CDR3 protein: CASSESGRGLHQPQHF. For the CDR3, the DNA is TGTGCCAGCAGTGAATCCGGCAGGGGGCTTCATCAGCCCCAGCATTTT.

The V gene is TRBV9, the J gene TRBJ1-4; D is possibly TRBD1 (5 bases). V shed 0 bases and J shed 3 bases, with 9 bases lying between them. This CDR3 spans 15 amino acids. Per the germline V gene, CDR1 is SGDLS and CDR2 is YYNGEE. Written as DNA, the CDR3 is TGTGCCAGCAGCGTAGAGGGCAGGGCTAATGAAAAACTGTTTTTT. Encoded protein: CASSVEGRANEKLFF. Drawing the rest from reference TRBV9 and TRBJ1-4, the complete variable domain is DSGVTQTPKHLITATGQRVTLRCSPRSGDLSVYWYQQSLDQGLQFLIQYYNGEERAKGNILERFSAQQFPDLHSELNLSSLELGDSALYFCASSVEGRANEKLFFGSGTQLSVL.

This chain uses TRBV5-4 with TRBJ2-5; 13 bases agree with TRBD2. V shed 4 bases and J 2 bases; nucleotides not matched to a gene: 8. The germline V gene has CDR1 SGHNT and CDR2 YYREEE (reference sequence). This CDR3 is 17 amino acids long. As DNA, the CDR3 is TGTGCCAGCAGCACCGTACGGACTAGCGGGGGACAAGAGACCCAGTACTTC. Translation gives CASSTVRTSGGQETQYF.

The chain uses TRBV9 and TRBJ1-2, with TRBD1 matching over 7 bases. V gave up 0 bases and J gave up 5 bases; unmatched junction bases: 10. Per germline, CDR1 SGDLS and CDR2 YYNGEE. The CDR3 has 16 residues. The CDR3 is CASSVERGGGKYGYTF. DNA of the CDR3: TGTGCCAGCAGCGTAGAAAGAGGGGGCGGCAAGTATGGCTACACCTTC.

The chain recombines TRBV5-4 with TRBJ2-1, with 8 positions matching TRBD1. Germline assignment: CDR1 SGHNT and CDR2 YYREEE (reference sequence). Trimming took 4 bases from V and 6 from J; bases not matched to a gene: 12. The CDR3 length is 16 residues. As DNA, the CDR3 is TGTGCCAGCAGCCGGACAGGGAGGTTTCTCGGCAATGAGCAGTTCTTC. Translation gives CASSRTGRFLGNEQFF.

The chain is built from TRBV5-6 and TRBJ1-4, with 9 bases lining up with TRBD1. The J segment lost 4 bases and the V segment lost 3 bases, leaving 13 bases of the junction unmatched. CDR1 and CDR2 from the germline V gene are SGHDT and YYEEEE. This CDR3 contains 18 residues. CDR3 in DNA: TGTGCCAGCAGCTCACTGTCCCGGGACAGGGCTCTTAATGAAAAACTGTTTTTT. It specifies CASSSLSRDRALNEKLFF.

The rearrangement uses TRBV25-1 and TRBJ1-6; D is uncertain. This CDR3 comprises 15 residues. The V gene lost 5 bases and the J gene lost 0 bases, with 8 bases spanning the gap. Germline CDR1 is MGHDK and CDR2 is SYGVNS. This CDR3 reads CASSLRSSYNSPLHF. For the CDR3, the DNA is TGTGCCAGCAGTCTCCGGAGCTCCTATAATTCACCCCTCCACTTT.

The chain links TRBV18 to TRBJ1-5; D remains ambiguous. Between the trimmed V and J ends, which lost 5 bases and 6 bases, there was a span of 11 bases. The V gene's germline CDR1 is KGHSH and CDR2 LQKENI. The length of the CDR3 is 13 residues. CDR3 DNA: TGTGCCAGCTCAACAGCTCGCAGTCAGCCCCAGCATTTT. This gives the protein CASSTARSQPQHF.

The CDR3 region has the DNA TGTGCCAGCAGCTTGGCCATGAGAAGCTACACCTTC. This encodes CASSLAMRSYTF. The chain carries TRBV5-8 and TRBJ1-2, with no clear D. CDR3 length: 12 amino acids. Germline V gene lookup returns CDR1 SGHTS and CDR2 YDEGEE. V lost 0 bases and J 9 bases, leaving 9 bases between the germline ends.

The gene calls are TRBV7-6 and TRBJ2-2; TRBD2 aligns across 9 bases. The V segment lost 6 bases and the J segment 4 bases; nucleotides outside the gene matches: 18. The CDR3 sequence is 19 residues long. Germline-derived CDR1 and CDR2 are SGHVS and FNYEAQ. The CDR3 loop reads CASRRGAARGGVITGELFF. CDR3 nucleotide sequence: TGTGCCAGCAGACGAGGCGCGGCTCGCGGGGGGGTGATCACCGGGGAGCTGTTTTTT.

The chain uses TRBV5-4 and TRBJ1-1, with D possibly TRBD1 on 5 matching bases. CDR1 is SGHNT and CDR2 is YYREEE in the germline V gene (reference sequence). CDR3 size: 12 residues. V was cut by 3 bases and J by 11 bases, with 14 bases left in between. The CDR3 loop reads CASSWKGLEAFF. In nucleotides, the CDR3 is TGTGCCAGCAGCTGGAAGGGGTTGGAGGCTTTCTTT.

This chain joins TRBV5-4 and TRBJ1-5; possible D gene TRBD1, 5 bases. The CDR3 consists of 15 residues. Trimming stripped 0 bases from V and 4 bases from J, with 11 bases between. Germline values: CDR1 SGHNT, CDR2 YYREEE (reference sequence). The CDR3 region has the DNA TGTGCCAGCAGCTTGGCCGGGGGGGTGAATCAGCCCCAGCATTTT. Protein product: CASSLAGGVNQPQHF.

The J gene is TRBJ1-2, the V gene TRBV2, with TRBD1 identical over 7 bases. Germline CDR1 is SNHLY and CDR2 is FYNNEI. The ends lost 3 bases at V and 8 bases at J; junction bases unmatched: 9. CDR3 length: 14 amino acids. CDR3 nucleotides: TGTGCCAGCAGTGAGGGGCAGGGGGTCGGCGGCTACACCTTC. Residues: CASSEGQGVGGYTF.

The rearrangement uses TRBV10-3 and TRBJ1-5, with TRBD1 matching over 8 bases. This CDR3 has 16 amino acids. V lost 5 bases and J lost 2; bases outside the gene matches: 8. From germline, CDR1 is ENHRY and CDR2 SYGVKD. This CDR3 reads CAISQGAGWGNQPQHF. In DNA form, the CDR3 reads TGTGCCATCAGTCAGGGGGCAGGCTGGGGCAATCAGCCCCAGCATTTT.

This clone has only a few counts. The chain links TRBV4-1 to TRBJ2-5, with D uncertain. Deletions cut 4 bases from V and 5 bases from J, with 23 bases between. CDR1 and CDR2 from the germline V gene are MGHRA and YSYEKL. The CDR3 totals 17 residues. CDR3 amino acids: CASSPHDFRTDDETQYF. The CDR3 coding sequence is TGCGCCAGCAGCCCTCATGACTTTCGTACGGATGATGAGACCCAGTACTTC.

The chain carries TRBV2 and TRBJ1-5; 7 positions agree with TRBD1. From germline, CDR1 is SNHLY and CDR2 FYNNEI. This CDR3 region has 17 residues. J was trimmed by 10 bases and V by 6 bases; bases with no gene match: 21. The CDR3 DNA sequence: TGTGCCAGCAGGCCTCTGACCGCGGGACAGCGCACACACCCCCAGCATTTT. Its protein product is CASRPLTAGQRTHPQHF.

This chain joins TRBV7-6 and TRBJ2-2; 10 bases agree with TRBD1. This CDR3 is 17 amino acids long. V shed 5 bases and J 5 bases; nucleotides not matched to a gene: 11. Germline lookup yields CDR1 SGHVS and CDR2 FNYEAQ. DNA of the CDR3: TGTGCCAGCAGCGCTACGCCGGGACAGGGGATAACCGGGGAGCTGTTTTTT. Its translation: CASSATPGQGITGELFF.

The rearrangement joins TRBV21-1 to TRBJ1-2. TRBV21-1 is given as a pseudogene. This CDR3 contains 14 residues. CDR3 DNA sequence: TGTGCCAGCAGCGGCGGGACGCCCAACTATGGCTACACCTTC. Its protein product is CASSGGTPNYGYTF.

The V gene is TRBV2, the J gene TRBJ2-7; TRBD1 matches at 9 bases. Germline trimming cut 8 bases from V and 2 bases from J; bases unmatched to any gene: 13. Germline CDR1 SNHLY, CDR2 FYNNEI. The CDR3 consists of 16 residues. The CDR3 DNA sequence: TGTGCCAGCGAAGGGATGACAGGGGGATCGACCTACGAGCAGTACTTC. This gives the protein CASEGMTGGSTYEQYF.

The chain links TRBV15 to TRBJ2-5, with 8 bases identical to TRBD1. The germline gives CDR1 LNHNV, CDR2 YYDKDF (reference sequence). This CDR3 spans 14 amino acids. V lost 1 base to trimming and J lost 5 bases; unmatched junction nucleotides: 3. The CDR3 region is CATSRGTGMETQYF. The CDR3 DNA reads as TGTGCCACCAGCAGAGGGACAGGGATGGAGACCCAGTACTTC.

This chain links TRBV4-1 with TRBJ1-2; D might be TRBD1 (6 bases). V lost 4 bases and J 5 bases, leaving 17 bases between the germline ends. Germline values: CDR1 MGHRA, CDR2 YSYEKL. This CDR3 has 15 residues. The CDR3 DNA is TGCGCCAGCAGCCCAACTTTCGACAGGCGATATGGCTACACCTTC. It specifies CASSPTFDRRYGYTF.

V usage is TRBV18 and J usage is TRBJ2-3; 8 bases align to TRBD2. The CDR3 runs 15 residues. V was pared by 3 bases and J by 4 bases, with 6 bases of the junction left unmatched. CDR1 and CDR2 (germline): KGHSH, LQKENI. CDR3 sequence (DNA): TGTGCCAGCTCACCCTTTACTAGCGGAGCAGATACGCAGTATTTT. The encoded protein is CASSPFTSGADTQYF.

The chain couples TRBV11-3 to TRBJ2-5; TRBD1 matches 11 bases. V trimming: 5 bases; J trimming: 5 bases; junction bases outside the gene matches: 7. Germline CDR1 reads SGHNT; CDR2 reads YENEEA. The CDR3 is 15 amino acids. CDR3 nucleotide sequence: TGTGCCAGCAGCCGTTCCGGGACAGGGGGGGAGACCCAGTACTTC. Translation: CASSRSGTGGETQYF.

The chain carries TRBV4-2 and TRBJ1-1; tentative D call: TRBD1 (5 bases). V lost 2 bases and J 0 bases, leaving 10 bases between the germline ends. The CDR3 runs 15 residues. Germline V CDR1 and CDR2: LGHNA, YNFKEQ. The DNA of the CDR3 is TGTGCCAGCAGCCAATCGACAGTTATGAACACTGAAGCTTTCTTT. It is translated as CASSQSTVMNTEAFF.

This rearrangement joins TRBV5-4 to TRBJ2-5, with D possibly matching TRBD1 (5 bases). The end of the DNA is better explained by TRBJ2-7, so the J call may be wrong. Looked up from germline, CDR1 is SGHNT and CDR2 is YYREEE (reference sequence). The CDR3 consists of 15 residues. CDR3 region: CASSLARQSSYEQYF. In DNA form, the CDR3 reads TGTGCCAGCAGCTTGGCAAGACAGAGCTCCTACGAGCAGTACTTC.